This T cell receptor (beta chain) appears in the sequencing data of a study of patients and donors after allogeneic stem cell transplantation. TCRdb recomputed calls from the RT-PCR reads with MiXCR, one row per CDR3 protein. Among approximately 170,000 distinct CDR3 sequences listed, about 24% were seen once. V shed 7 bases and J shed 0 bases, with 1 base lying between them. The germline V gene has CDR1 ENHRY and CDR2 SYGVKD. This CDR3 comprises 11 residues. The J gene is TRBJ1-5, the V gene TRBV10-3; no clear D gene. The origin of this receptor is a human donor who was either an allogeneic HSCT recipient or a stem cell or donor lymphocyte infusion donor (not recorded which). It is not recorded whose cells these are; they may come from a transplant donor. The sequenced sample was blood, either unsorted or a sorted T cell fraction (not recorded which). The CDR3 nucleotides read TGTGCCATCATTAGCAATCAGCCCCAGCATTTT. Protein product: CAIISNQPQHF.